A selection of T cell receptor beta chains follows, all from one sample in a study of T-cell reconstitution after alpha-beta-depleted transplantation in children. Using its own MiXCR run on the PCR reads, TCRdb lists one record per CDR3 protein. The table includes 200,000 or so distinct CDR3 sequences, around 5.9% detected once. The source was PBMCs, collected before TCRalphabeta/CD19-depleted stem cell transplant. Source of these receptors: a girl in the first two years of life with combined immunodeficiency, due to receive a stem cell transplant. Each CDR3 is given with its conserved first and last residue. The D gene is left open where the match is weak. Clone size is shown for a subset of rows, as once, few, many or a class of expanded clone.

TRBV7-3	TRBJ2-1	many	NA	CASSLGGVSSYNEQFF	TGTGCCAGCAGCTTAGGCGGGGTGAGCTCCTACAATGAGCAGTTCTTC
TRBV6-2/TRBV6-3	TRBJ1-1	NA	NA	CASNSAGVGRAEAFF	TGTGCCAGCAATTCCGCCGGGGTCGGCCGGGCTGAAGCTTTCTTT
TRBV6-2/TRBV6-3	TRBJ2-3	many	NA	CASSFSVGDGTDTQYF	TGTGCCAGCAGTTTCTCTGTGGGGGACGGCACAGATACGCAGTATTTT
TRBV6-6	TRBJ2-2	many	TRBD2	CAIRTRYTGELFF	TGTGCCATCCGGACTAGATACACCGGGGAGCTGTTTTTT
TRBV12-3/TRBV12-4	TRBJ2-2	many	NA	CASSPRGGNTGELFF	TGTGCCAGCAGCCCCCGCGGCGGCAACACCGGGGAGCTGTTTTTT
TRBV24-1	TRBJ2-1	many	TRBD1	CATSDPQGASAYNEQFF	TGTGCCACCAGTGACCCACAGGGGGCAAGCGCCTACAATGAGCAGTTCTTC
TRBV7-8	TRBJ2-2	many	TRBD1	CASRQGTNRIGELFF	TGTGCCAGCAGACAGGGGACGAACCGGATCGGGGAGCTGTTTTTT
TRBV5-1	TRBJ2-1	many	TRBD2	CASSLDGGAGLQGEQFF	TGCGCCAGCAGCTTGGACGGGGGGGCCGGTCTTCAGGGTGAGCAGTTCTTC
TRBV7-8	TRBJ1-1	many	NA	CASSFMTDMNTEAFF	TGTGCCAGCAGCTTCATGACAGACATGAACACTGAAGCTTTCTTT
TRBV12-3/TRBV12-4	TRBJ1-3	many	NA	CASTLGSGNTIYF	TGTGCCAGCACCCTGGGGTCTGGAAACACCATATATTTT
TRBV7-2	TRBJ1-2	few	NA	CASSWVRTARSNYGYTF	TGTGCCAGCAGCTGGGTCCGGACCGCAAGATCTAACTATGGCTACACCTTC
TRBV7-3	TRBJ2-7	many	NA	CASSFIRQTTILYEQYF	TGTGCCAGCAGCTTTATAAGACAGACCACGATCCTCTACGAGCAGTACTTC
TRBV10-3	TRBJ2-5	many	NA	CAISDGTNQETQYF	TGTGCCATCAGTGATGGGACGAACCAAGAGACCCAGTACTTC
TRBV4-1	TRBJ1-5	many	NA	CASSGEVRVAVGNQPQHF	TGCGCCAGCAGCGGGGAAGTCAGGGTGGCCGTCGGCAATCAGCCCCAGCATTTT
TRBV7-2	TRBJ2-7	many	TRBD2	CASSSSGGPYEQYF	TGTGCCAGCAGCTCTAGCGGGGGGCCCTACGAGCAGTACTTC
TRBV12-3/TRBV12-4	TRBJ2-1	few	TRBD2	CASSGLAGPPDYNEQFF	TGTGCCAGCAGCGGACTAGCGGGTCCTCCAGACTACAATGAGCAGTTCTTC
TRBV29-1	TRBJ2-5	many	NA	CSVGKTYGYQTQYF	TGCAGCGTTGGAAAAACATATGGGTACCAGACCCAGTACTTC
TRBV7-2	TRBJ2-1	many	TRBD2	CASSLYLAGGHEQFF	TGTGCCAGCAGCTTATACCTAGCGGGGGGCCATGAGCAGTTCTTC
TRBV6-2/TRBV6-3	TRBJ1-2	NA	NA	CARPRYGYTF	TGTGCCAGGCCCCGCTATGGCTACACCTTC
TRBV12-3/TRBV12-4	TRBJ2-7	NA	TRBD2	CASTIVLAGGEQYF	TGTGCCAGCACCATAGTACTAGCGGGTGGCGAGCAGTACTTC
TRBV7-3	TRBJ1-1	many	NA	CASSLMALGGDTEAFF	TGTGCCAGCAGCTTAATGGCCCTGGGGGGGGACACTGAAGCTTTCTTT
TRBV13	TRBJ1-2	few	NA	CASSPRPYGYTF	TGTGCCAGCAGCCCAAGGCCTTATGGCTACACCTTC
TRBV28	TRBJ2-1	NA	NA	CASSSDCGVPSYNEQFF	TGTGCCAGCAGTTCCGACTGCGGGGTCCCCTCCTACAATGAGCAGTTCTTC
TRBV5-1	TRBJ2-7	many	TRBD2	CASSGGDVAYEQYF	TGCGCCAGCAGCGGGGGGGACGTTGCCTACGAGCAGTACTTC
TRBV29-1	TRBJ2-7	many	NA	CSVITGLSSYEQYF	TGCAGCGTAATCACAGGCTTGAGCTCCTACGAGCAGTACTTC
TRBV7-9	TRBJ2-7	many	NA	CASSFTLSYEQYF	TGTGCCAGCAGCTTTACACTTTCCTACGAGCAGTACTTC
TRBV7-2	TRBJ2-2	many	TRBD1	CASSPWGQGAHGELFF	TGTGCCAGCAGCCCCTGGGGACAGGGGGCGCACGGGGAGCTGTTTTTT
TRBV5-5	TRBJ2-7	many	NA	CASSPAYSYEQYF	TGTGCCAGCAGCCCTGCTTACAGCTACGAGCAGTACTTC
TRBV15	TRBJ2-1	few	TRBD2	CATSGRWSGTYNEQFF	TGTGCCACCAGCGGGCGATGGAGCGGGACCTACAATGAGCAGTTCTTC